This note documents a single TCR beta chain sequence. The entry originates in a study of blood T cell repertoires in COVID-19. At the level of the study: There were acute and convalescent COVID-19 samples, and they came from the United States, Italy and Spain.

CDR1 and CDR2 (germline): SEHNR, FQNEAQ (reference sequence). V dropped 5 bases and J dropped 0 bases, with 14 bases sitting between them. The CDR3 covers 16 residues. Using immunoSEQ multiplex PCR, the repertoire was profiled, and TCRdb retains in-frame clones only, with some absent. The sample has 250,000 or so clones; 86% are singletons. The V and J genes are TRBV7-9 and TRBJ2-4; D call uncertain. This receptor was taken from a man aged 80 or over with acute or convalescent COVID-19. What was sequenced was peripheral blood. The CDR3 here is CASSHSIRVAKNIQYF. In DNA form, the CDR3 reads TGTGCCAGCAGCCACTCCATCCGGGTAGCCAAAAACATTCAGTACTTC.